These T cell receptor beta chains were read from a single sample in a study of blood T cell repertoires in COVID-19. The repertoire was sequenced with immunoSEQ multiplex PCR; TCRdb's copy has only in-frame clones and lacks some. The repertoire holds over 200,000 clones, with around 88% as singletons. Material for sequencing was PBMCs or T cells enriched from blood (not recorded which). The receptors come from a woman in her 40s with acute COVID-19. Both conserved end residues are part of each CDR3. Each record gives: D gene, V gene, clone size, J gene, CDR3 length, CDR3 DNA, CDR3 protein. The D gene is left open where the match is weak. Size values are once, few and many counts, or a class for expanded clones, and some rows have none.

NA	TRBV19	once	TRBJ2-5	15	TGTGCCAGTAGTCCGCCAAAGGGACATGGAGAGACCCAGTACTTC	CASSPPKGHGETQYF
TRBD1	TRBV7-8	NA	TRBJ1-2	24	TGTGCCAGCAGCCCCCAAACCATCGGGACAGGGACGCGAAATCCGAAAACCACGGGCTATGGCTACACCTTC	CASSPQTIGTGTRNPKTTGYGYTF
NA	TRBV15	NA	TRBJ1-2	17	TGTGCCACCAGCAGGGACTCCTTGGGGGGACCGAACTATGGCTACACCTTC	CATSRDSLGGPNYGYTF
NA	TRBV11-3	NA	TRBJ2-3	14	TGTGCCAGCAGCTTAGGACAGGGCACAGATACGCAGTATTTT	CASSLGQGTDTQYF
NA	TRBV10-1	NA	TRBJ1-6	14	TGCGCCAGCAGCCGCCGGGGGGAGAATTCACCCCTCCACTTT	CASSRRGENSPLHF
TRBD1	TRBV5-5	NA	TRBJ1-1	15	TGTGCCAGCAGCTTGGGAGGACAGGTGGGCACTGAAGCTTTCTTT	CASSLGGQVGTEAFF
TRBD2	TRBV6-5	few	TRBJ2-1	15	TGTGCCAGCCAGAGCGGGACTAGCTATTACAATGAGCAGTTCTTC	CASQSGTSYYNEQFF
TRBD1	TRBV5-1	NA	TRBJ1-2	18	TGCGCCAGCAGCTTTCCGGGACAGGGAACTGCAGAGAACTATGGCTACACCTTC	CASSFPGQGTAENYGYTF
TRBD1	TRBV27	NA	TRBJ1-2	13	TGTGCCAGCAAAATGACAGGGGCCTATGGCTACACCTTC	CASKMTGAYGYTF
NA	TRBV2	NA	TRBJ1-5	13	TGTGCCAGCAGTGAAAGAACAAATCAGCCCCAGCATTTT	CASSERTNQPQHF
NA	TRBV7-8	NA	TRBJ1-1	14	TGTGCCAGCAGCCCCTTCTATGTGGACAGTGAAGCTTTCTTT	CASSPFYVDSEAFF
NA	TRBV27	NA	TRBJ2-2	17	TGTGCCAGCAGCCCAAACTCCGGGACTCCGAAAACCGGGGAGCTGTTTTTT	CASSPNSGTPKTGELFF
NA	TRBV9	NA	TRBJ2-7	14	TGTGCCAGCAGCGTAGGAGGAGGGACCGACGAGCAGTACTTC	CASSVGGGTDEQYF
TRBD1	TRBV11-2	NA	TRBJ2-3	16	TGTGCCAGCAGCTTAAGGCAGGGGGCGCGTCCGGATACGCAGTATTTT	CASSLRQGARPDTQYF
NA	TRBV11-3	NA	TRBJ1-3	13	TGTGCCAGCAGCTCTACCTCTGGAAACACCATATATTTT	CASSSTSGNTIYF
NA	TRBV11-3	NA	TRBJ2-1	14	TGTGCCAGCAGCCTGTCGGGGAGTTCGAATGAGCAGTTCTTC	CASSLSGSSNEQFF
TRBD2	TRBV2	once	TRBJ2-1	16	TGTGCCAGCAGTGTTACTAGCGGGGAATCCTACAATGAGCAGTTCTTC	CASSVTSGESYNEQFF
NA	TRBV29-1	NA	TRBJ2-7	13	TGCAGCGGGGGGGACACGGCGTGGGACGAGCAGTACTTC	CSGGDTAWDEQYF
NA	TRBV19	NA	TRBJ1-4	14	TGTGCCAGTAATCGACCCCGGACTGATGAAAAACTGTTTTTT	CASNRPRTDEKLFF
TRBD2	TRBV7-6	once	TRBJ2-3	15	TGTGCCAGCAGCACCCACCCAGCGGGGGGCGTCACGCAGTATTTT	CASSTHPAGGVTQYF
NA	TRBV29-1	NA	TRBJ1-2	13	TGCAGCGCCTATAACGGGGGGCGAGGCGGCTACACCTTC	CSAYNGGRGGYTF
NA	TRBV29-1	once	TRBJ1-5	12	TGCAGCGTTGCAGGGGGCAATCAGCCCCAGCATTTT	CSVAGGNQPQHF
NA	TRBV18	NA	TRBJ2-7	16	TGTGCCAGCTCACCACCGACAGGTTGGGTTGACAACGAGCAGTACTTC	CASSPPTGWVDNEQYF
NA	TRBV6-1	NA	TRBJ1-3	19	TGTGCCAGCAGTGAAGCTATTCCCCTTGCGACAAGCTCTGGAAACACCATATATTTT	CASSEAIPLATSSGNTIYF
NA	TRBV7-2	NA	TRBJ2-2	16	TGTGCCAGCAGCTTAGAGGTTAGCGGGAACACCGGGGAGCTGTTTTTT	CASSLEVSGNTGELFF
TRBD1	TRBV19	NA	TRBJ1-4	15	TGTGCCAGTAGTATAGTTCTCAGGGGGAATGAAAAACTGTTTTTT	CASSIVLRGNEKLFF
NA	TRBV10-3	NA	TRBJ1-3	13	TGTGCCATCAGTGACAGGAATGGAAACACCATATATTTT	CAISDRNGNTIYF
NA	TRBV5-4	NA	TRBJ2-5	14	TGTGCCAGCAGCTTGGGACAGTTCCAAGAGACCCAGTACTTC	CASSLGQFQETQYF
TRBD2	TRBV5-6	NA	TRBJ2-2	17	TGTGCCAGCAGCTTGTTGACGGGAGGGCCTGTCACCGGGGAGCTGTTTTTT	CASSLLTGGPVTGELFF
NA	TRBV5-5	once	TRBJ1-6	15	TGTGCCAGCAGCCTGCAGGGTTCCGGTAATTCACCCCTCCACTTT	CASSLQGSGNSPLHF
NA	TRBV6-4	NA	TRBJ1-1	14	TGTGCCAGCAGTAGTAAAACGACAACAGGGGAAGCTTTCTTT	CASSSKTTTGEAFF
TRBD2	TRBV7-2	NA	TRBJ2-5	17	TGTGCCAGCAGCACCGGGACTAGCGGGGGGGCCGGGGAGACCCAGTACTTC	CASSTGTSGGAGETQYF
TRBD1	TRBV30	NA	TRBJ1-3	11	TGTGCCTGGGACAGGGCCAACACCATATATTTT	CAWDRANTIYF
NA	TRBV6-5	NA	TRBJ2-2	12	TGTGCCAGCAGTCAGAACACCGGGGAGCTGTTTTTT	CASSQNTGELFF
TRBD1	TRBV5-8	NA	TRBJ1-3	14	TGTGCCAGCAGCGAGGACAGGGAGGGAAACACCATATATTTT	CASSEDREGNTIYF
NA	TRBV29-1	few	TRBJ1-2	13	TGCAGCGTTGCCCCGGGGGAAAACTATGGCTACACCTTC	CSVAPGENYGYTF
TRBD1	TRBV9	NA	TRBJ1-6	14	TGTGCCAGCAGCGGGACAGGGTATAATTCACCCCTCCACTTT	CASSGTGYNSPLHF
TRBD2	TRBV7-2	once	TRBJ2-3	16	TGTGCCAGCAGCGCCCGACTAGCGGCCGCATCGGATACGCAGTATTTT	CASSARLAAASDTQYF
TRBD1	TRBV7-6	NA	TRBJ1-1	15	TGTGCCAGCAGCATCGGACAGGGGGCCGGCACTGAAGCTTTCTTT	CASSIGQGAGTEAFF
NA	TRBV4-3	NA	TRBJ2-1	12	TGCGCCAGCAGCCAAACGGGGAATGAGCAGTTCTTC	CASSQTGNEQFF
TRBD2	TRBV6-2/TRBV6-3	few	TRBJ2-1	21	TGTGCCAGCAGTTATAGAGGGACAGACAACCTTAGCGGGAGGGTATCCAATGAGCAGTTCTTC	CASSYRGTDNLSGRVSNEQFF
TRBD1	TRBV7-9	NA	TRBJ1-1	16	TGTGCCAGCAGCTTAGACCCCGGGACAGGGGACACTGAAGCTTTCTTT	CASSLDPGTGDTEAFF
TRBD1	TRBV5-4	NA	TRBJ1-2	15	TGTGCCAGCACCACCCCGCCGGAGGGGGCTTATGGCTACACCTTC	CASTTPPEGAYGYTF
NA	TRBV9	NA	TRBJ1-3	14	TGTGCCAGCAGCGTAGATCCCCAATTGAACACCATATATTTT	CASSVDPQLNTIYF
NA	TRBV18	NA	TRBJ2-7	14	TGTGCCAGCTCACCACCAGGAGCGGGCTACGAGCAGTACTTC	CASSPPGAGYEQYF
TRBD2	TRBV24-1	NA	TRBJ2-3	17	TGTGCCACCAGTGATCGGGGACTAGCGGGAGACACAGATACGCAGTATTTT	CATSDRGLAGDTDTQYF
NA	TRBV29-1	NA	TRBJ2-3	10	TGCAGCAGCTTCACAGATACGCAGTATTTT	CSSFTDTQYF
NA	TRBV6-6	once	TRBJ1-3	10	TGTGCCAGCACAGGAAACACCATATATTTT	CASTGNTIYF
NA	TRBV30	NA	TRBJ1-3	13	TGTGCCTGGAGAGCGGGGCCCGGAAACACCATATATTTT	CAWRAGPGNTIYF
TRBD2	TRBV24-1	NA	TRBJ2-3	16	TGTGCCACCAGTGATACTATAGCGGGGGGGCCACATACGCAGTATTTT	CATSDTIAGGPHTQYF
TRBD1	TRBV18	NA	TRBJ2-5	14	TGTGCCAGCTCACTGGACAGGGGGCGGGAGACCCAGTACTTC	CASSLDRGRETQYF
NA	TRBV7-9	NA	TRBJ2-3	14	TGTGCCAGCGAATCGGGCGACTACACAGATACGCAGTATTTT	CASESGDYTDTQYF
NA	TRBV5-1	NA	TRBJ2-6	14	TGCGCCAGCAGCGTGGGTAGTGGGGCCAACGTCCTGACTTTC	CASSVGSGANVLTF
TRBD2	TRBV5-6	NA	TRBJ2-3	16	TGTGCCAGCAGCTTGGGGCTAGCGGGCCTATTGGATACGCAGTATTTT	CASSLGLAGLLDTQYF
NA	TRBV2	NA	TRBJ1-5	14	TGTGCCAGCAGTGAAGGTCAGGCATCAGAGCCCCAGCATTTT	CASSEGQASEPQHF
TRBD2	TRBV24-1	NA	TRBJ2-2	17	TGTGCCACCAGTGTCCCGGGACTACGGGATATCACCGGGGAGCTGTTTTTT	CATSVPGLRDITGELFF
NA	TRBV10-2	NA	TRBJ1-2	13	TGCGCCAGCAGTTGGACAGAGAAGGATGGCTACACCTTC	CASSWTEKDGYTF
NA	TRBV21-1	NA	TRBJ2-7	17	TGTGCCAGCAGCAATATATCTAGAGGTTCCTTTGTAGACGAGCAGTACTTC	CASSNISRGSFVDEQYF
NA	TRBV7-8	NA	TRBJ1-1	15	TGTGCCAGCAGCCCGTGGGGGGTCTCGGACACTGAAGCTTTCTTT	CASSPWGVSDTEAFF